The subject of this entry is one TCR beta chain. What it recognizes is unknown. This entry belongs to a study of beta chain features in type 1 diabetes. The authors reverse transcribed all of the isolated RNA, so sequencing captured expressed TCRB transcripts. Libraries were prepared by immunoSEQ multiplex PCR; TCRdb keeps only in-frame clonotypes and omits some of them. This table has about 280,000 clones, around 16% appearing once. The study, taken as a whole, reports: A definitive answer on HLA type influencing TCRB rearrangement was not reached here. Overrepresentation of cells with high TCR expression could result from cDNA sequencing. A greater similarity of naive, central memory and Treg TCRB repertoires was seen among patients than among healthy donors. All four CD4+ subsets of Type 1 diabetes patients contained TCRB CDR3s that were moderately but significantly shorter.

Sequencing was carried out using naive CD4+ T cells from blood. This sequence was found in a man between 18 and 35 years old with type 1 diabetes.

This CDR3 reads CAWSPDRNEQYF. The CDR3 nucleotides are TGTGCCTGGAGTCCCGACAGGAACGAGCAGTACTTC. The V gene is TRBV30, the J gene TRBJ2-7, with a possible D match to TRBD1 (6 bases). Germline values: CDR1 GTSNPN, CDR2 SVGIG (reference sequence). V was pared by 2 bases and J by 5 bases, with 10 bases between. The CDR3 covers 12 residues.